This record covers a single T cell receptor beta chain. Its matching antigen is unknown. Assay: immunoSEQ multiplex PCR; the TCRdb copy retains only in-frame clones and omits some. The table lists almost 200,000 clones, roughly 81% of them singletons. J lost 8 bases, V lost 6 bases, and 15 bases had no gene match. The CDR3 is made up of 15 amino acids. The V gene's germline CDR1 is MNHEY and CDR2 SVGAGI. These data come from a study of cytomegalovirus exposure and HLA in healthy donors. Study-wide results and limits: Subsequent analysis revealed that first-cohort TCR clusters tended to co-occur in the 110 or so validation repertoires. The listing of 150 to 200 TCR beta chains classed them as cytomegalovirus-associated. Most TCR sequences were uncommon, yet certain public TCRs appeared in many donors. The classifier was said to identify cytomegalovirus status with high specificity and sensitivity.

The sample consisted of PBMCs. The V and J genes are TRBV6-5 and TRBJ1-2, with 7 bases aligning to TRBD1. The TCR originated in a young woman in good health and CMV-seronegative. In nucleotides, the CDR3 is TGTGCCAGCAGCTCATCTGCACAGGGGTGGCAAGGCTACACCTTC. It codes for CASSSSAQGWQGYTF.